The sequence of this T cell receptor beta chain was determined in a study of cytomegalovirus exposure and HLA in healthy donors. Study-wide findings and caveats: Being productive about 87% or about 30% of the time was typical of most TCR beta V segments in an earlier analysis. In a later analysis, HLA-associated beta chains showed higher expansion and lower generation probabilities than comparable chains. As was reported, the HLA-A and HLA-B alleles of most subjects were accurately predicted from TCR beta sequences.

In the case of this clone: No antigen is known for it.

Primers included in the PCR were 60 Vbeta and 13 Jbeta primers. Repertoires were generated with immunoSEQ multiplex PCR, while TCRdb's copy carries only in-frame clones and drops some. The table shows about 150,000 clones, with 66% occurring only once. Sequencing input: PBMCs. This TCR derives from a woman aged 60 to 75 in good health and CMV-seronegative.

The CDR3 DNA is TGTGCCAGCGCGGTTGCGGGCGGACCCGAAGAGACCCAGTACTTC. It yields the protein CASAVAGGPEETQYF. V usage is TRBV13 and J usage is TRBJ2-5; a weak D match, TRBD2 (5 bases). Trimming shortened V by 8 bases and J by 3 bases, and 19 bases separated the two germline ends. From germline, CDR1 is PRHDT and CDR2 FYEKMQ (reference sequence). The CDR3 extends over 15 amino acids.